The 31 T cell receptor beta chains reported below all come from one sample, sequenced in a study of cytomegalovirus exposure and HLA in healthy donors. Primers for the PCR totalled 60 Vbeta and 13 Jbeta. Only in-frame clones appear in the TCRdb table, and some are missing; sequencing was by immunoSEQ multiplex PCR. The sample shows 200,000 or so clones, about 80% of them seen only once. The sequencing sample was made of PBMCs. These receptors came from a woman aged 45-65 years in good health and CMV-seropositive.

The rearrangement joins TRBV11-2 to TRBJ2-3, with TRBD2 identical over 8 bases. The germline CDR1 and CDR2 sequences are SGHAT and FQNNGV. V dropped 5 bases and J dropped 2; count of bases not matched to a gene: 6. The CDR3 is 15 residues long. The CDR3 reads CASSLRGADTDTQYF. CDR3 nucleotide sequence: TGTGCCAGCAGCCTGCGGGGGGCCGACACAGATACGCAGTATTTT.

The V and J genes are TRBV4-1 and TRBJ2-3, with 7 bases that match TRBD1. V gave up 1 base and J gave up 1 base; unmatched junction bases: 11. CDR1 MGHRA and CDR2 YSYEKL come from the germline V gene. This CDR3 has 18 residues. The CDR3 DNA sequence: TGCGCCAGCAGCCAAGTAGGGGGCCCGCGAGGGCGCACAGATACGCAGTATTTT. Its translation: CASSQVGGPRGRTDTQYF.

This chain joins TRBV5-1 and TRBJ2-7, with 8 bases matching TRBD1. The CDR3 is 16 amino acids. Germline trimming cut 1 base from V and 5 bases from J; bases unmatched to any gene: 11. Germline CDR1 is SGHRS and CDR2 is YFSETQ. The CDR3 coding sequence is TGCGCCAGCAGCTTGAGGGGACCGGACAGGGCTAACGAGCAGTACTTC. Its protein product is CASSLRGPDRANEQYF.

V gene TRBV2 combines with J gene TRBJ2-2, with D possibly matching TRBD1 (5 bases). CDR3 length equals 15 residues. Between the trimmed V and J ends, which lost 7 bases and 5 bases, there was a span of 17 bases. Germline CDR1 and CDR2: SNHLY and FYNNEI. The CDR3 here is CASIGPQDKTGELFF. The CDR3 DNA is TGTGCCAGCATAGGCCCACAGGACAAAACCGGGGAGCTGTTTTTT.

The table lists this clone with a few counts. The V and J genes are TRBV23-1 and TRBJ1-2; a weak D match, TRBD1 (6 bases). TRBV23-1 is designated an ORF whose function remains uncertain. The CDR3 runs to 15 residues. The V gene lost 2 bases and the J gene lost 2 bases, with 12 bases spanning the gap. CDR3 sequence: CASSQPGQKNYGYTF. The CDR3 DNA is TGCGCCAGCAGTCAACCGGGACAAAAAAACTATGGCTACACCTTC.

The chain combines TRBV29-1 with TRBJ2-5, with TRBD2 matching over 9 bases. Germline V gene sequence: CDR1 SQVTM, CDR2 ANQGSEA. The CDR3 consists of 13 residues. After removal of 5 bases from V and 7 bases from J, the junction contained 8 bases not matched to a gene. The CDR3 loop is CSVIVAGEVTQYF. DNA of the CDR3: TGCAGCGTTATAGTAGCGGGGGAGGTGACCCAGTACTTC. Combining the CDR3 with reference TRBV29-1 and TRBJ2-5 gives the whole variable domain SAVISQKPSRDICQRGTSLTIQCQVDSQVTMMFWYRQQPGQSLTLIATANQGSEATYESGFVIDKFPISRPNLTFSTLTVSNMSPEDSSIYLCSVIVAGEVTQYFGPGTRLLVL.

Turning to this clone: A junction end diverges from the germline sequence, so it may reflect a read error. V is TRBV7-9 and J is TRBJ2-7; D is possibly TRBD2 (7 bases). Germline V gene sequence: CDR1 SEHNR, CDR2 FQNEAQ (reference sequence). The CDR3 consists of 18 residues. This chain's CDR3 is CSSSLGKRGGLLVYEQYF. DNA for the CDR3: TGTTCCAGCAGCTTAGGGAAAAGGGGGGGGCTCCTAGTGTACGAGCAGTACTTC.

The genes are TRBV19 and TRBJ1-6, with 7 nucleotides matching TRBD1. Germline assignment: CDR1 LNHDA and CDR2 SQIVND (reference sequence). The length of the CDR3 is 15 residues. J gave up 9 bases and V 3 bases, and 8 bases lay outside the gene matches. The CDR3 region is CASSIPDRRGSPLHF. The DNA of the CDR3 is TGTGCCAGTAGTATCCCGGACAGGCGGGGTTCACCCCTCCACTTT.

The V and J genes are TRBV9 and TRBJ2-2; 7 bases map to TRBD1. The CDR3 contains 15 residues. V lost 6 bases, J lost 7 bases, and 12 bases stayed unmatched. Per germline, CDR1 SGDLS and CDR2 YYNGEE. The CDR3: CASKSGQAFNGELFF. DNA of the CDR3: TGTGCCAGCAAGTCCGGACAGGCATTTAACGGGGAGCTGTTTTTT.

This clone was detected a few times. This chain links TRBV7-9 with TRBJ1-1, with a possible D match to TRBD1 (6 bases). Trimming removed 7 bases at V and 4 bases at J, with 19 bases between. The CDR3 runs to 15 residues. The germline V gene encodes CDR1 SEHNR and CDR2 FQNEAQ (reference sequence). The CDR3 here is CASIPPGVSGTEAFF. In DNA, the CDR3 is TGTGCCAGCATCCCACCAGGGGTTTCGGGCACTGAAGCTTTCTTT. Full variable domain (rest looked up from reference TRBV7-9 and TRBJ1-1): DTGVSQNPRHKITKRGQNVTFRCDPISEHNRLYWYRQTLGQGPEFLTYFQNEAQLEKSRLLSDRFSAERPKGSFSTLEIQRTEQGDSAMYLCASIPPGVSGTEAFFGQGTRLTVV.

The chain employs TRBV9 and TRBJ2-1; 11 nucleotides match TRBD2. Looked up from germline, CDR1 is SGDLS and CDR2 is YYNGEE. The CDR3 covers 15 residues. V lost 4 bases to trimming and J lost 6 bases; unmatched junction nucleotides: 6. DNA for the CDR3: TGTGCCAGCAGCCCGGGACTAGCGGTACTCAATGAGCAGTTCTTC. This translates into CASSPGLAVLNEQFF.

The chain employs TRBV25-1 and TRBJ1-6; D is uncertain. Trimming took 6 bases from V and 4 from J, leaving 13 bases between them. The germline gives CDR1 MGHDK, CDR2 SYGVNS. The length of the CDR3 is 15 residues. In DNA, the CDR3 is TGTGCCAGCAGCCAAACGGGAATTTATAATTCACCCCTCCACTTT. Translation: CASSQTGIYNSPLHF.

This rearrangement joins TRBV2 to TRBJ2-3; 10 positions agree with TRBD2. Losses at the gene ends were 5 bases for V and 2 bases for J; bases not matched to a gene: 7. The CDR3 contains 16 residues. Germline values: CDR1 SNHLY, CDR2 FYNNEI. The CDR3 sequence: CASSKRTSGDTDTQYF. The DNA for the CDR3 is TGTGCCAGCAGTAAAAGGACTAGCGGTGACACAGATACGCAGTATTTT.

This clone showed up just a few times. The chain joins TRBV30 to TRBJ1-6; TRBD1 matches at 8 bases. Germline lookup yields CDR1 GTSNPN and CDR2 SVGIG (reference sequence). This CDR3 region has 19 residues. Losses at the gene ends were 0 bases for V and 11 bases for J; bases not matched to a gene: 21. The CDR3 bases are TGTGCCTGGAGTGTAGGCGCCGGGGGATCGGCCAGACAGGGGACACCCCTCCACTTT. Translated, it gives CAWSVGAGGSARQGTPLHF.

J is TRBJ1-1 and V is TRBV28, with D tentatively TRBD1 (5 bases). This CDR3 is 14 amino acids long. With 8 bases removed from V and 6 bases from J, the gap between germline ends came to 19 bases. Germline V gives CDR1 MDHEN, CDR2 SYDVKM. The CDR3 DNA reads as TGTGCCAGCTCCCCAGGGAGGGAAGGGGCTGAAGCTTTCTTT. Residues: CASSPGREGAEAFF.

This chain connects TRBV5-8 to TRBJ2-1; D might be TRBD1 (6 bases). Trimming cost V 4 bases and J 0 bases, with 11 bases left between them. The CDR3 has 15 residues. Germline loops: CDR1 SGHTS, CDR2 YDEGEE. The CDR3 protein is CASSHRGSSYNEQFF. For the CDR3, the DNA is TGTGCCAGCAGCCATAGGGGGAGCTCCTACAATGAGCAGTTCTTC.

V usage is TRBV15 and J usage is TRBJ1-1; D unclear. The CDR3 consists of 13 residues. The germline V gene has CDR1 LNHNV and CDR2 YYDKDF (reference sequence). V shed 6 bases and J shed 3 bases, with 11 bases lying between them. The CDR3 sequence: CATSVEKHTEAFF. The DNA of the CDR3 is TGTGCCACCAGTGTGGAGAAACACACTGAAGCTTTCTTT.

The chain has TRBV11-3 and TRBJ2-7; D ambiguous. Germline loops: CDR1 SGHNT, CDR2 YENEEA. There are 11 residues in the CDR3. Deletions cut 2 bases from V and 3 bases from J, with 2 bases between. CDR3: CASSLRYEQYF. CDR3 bases: TGTGCCAGCAGCTTACGCTACGAGCAGTACTTC.

This clone was counted a few times. V usage is TRBV6-6 and J usage is TRBJ1-2; the D gene is possibly TRBD1 (5 bases). Trimming took off 6 bases at V and 5 bases at J, with 16 bases between the two ends. The germline V gene encodes CDR1 MNHNY and CDR2 SVGAGI (reference sequence). The CDR3 sequence is 14 residues long. The CDR3, as DNA: TGTGCCAGCAGCCATCCCGGTACAGGATATGGCTACACCTTC. It translates to CASSHPGTGYGYTF.

This clone was recorded only once. The chain joins TRBV28 to TRBJ2-2; possible D gene TRBD2, 5 bases. Germline CDR1 is MDHEN and CDR2 is SYDVKM. The CDR3 is made up of 16 amino acids. Trimming shortened V by 2 bases and J by 0 bases, and 10 bases separated the two germline ends. The CDR3 protein is CASSLVTGSNTGELFF. CDR3 nucleotides: TGTGCCAGCAGTTTAGTAACGGGGTCGAACACCGGGGAGCTGTTTTTT.

The chain carries TRBV15 and TRBJ2-7, with 9 bases matching TRBD1. The CDR3 extends over 14 amino acids. Germline lookup yields CDR1 LNHNV and CDR2 YYDKDF (reference sequence). The trim removed 5 bases at V and 2 bases at J, leaving 4 bases unmatched. CDR3 DNA: TGTGCCACCAGCCTCGACAGGGGGGCCTACGAGCAGTACTTC. Its translation: CATSLDRGAYEQYF.

A few counts support this clone. The CDR3 sequence: CASSFGPPDFYTF. The CDR3 coding sequence is TGCGCCAGCAGCTTTGGGCCCCCGGATTTCTACACCTTC. This chain links TRBV5-1 with TRBJ1-2; D ambiguous. The ends were cut back, 2 bases at V and 10 bases at J, with 15 bases in the middle. Germline-derived CDR1 and CDR2 are SGHRS and YFSETQ. The CDR3 is 13 amino acids.

This clone was recorded only once. V gene TRBV5-1 combines with J gene TRBJ2-1; D is perhaps TRBD2 (6 bases). Germline V CDR1 and CDR2: SGHRS, YFSETQ. Trimming shortened V by 0 bases and J by 6 bases, and 13 bases separated the two germline ends. This CDR3 is built from 15 residues. The CDR3 DNA is TGCGCCAGCAGCTTGGATATGGAGGGGTTCAATGAGCAGTTCTTC. Translation gives CASSLDMEGFNEQFF.

The rearrangement joins TRBV19 to TRBJ1-5, with D unresolved. Germline CDR1 LNHDA, CDR2 SQIVND (reference sequence). V lost 10 bases to trimming and J lost 5 bases, with 21 bases between them. There are 15 residues in the CDR3. The CDR3 DNA reads TGTGCCACCCGATTGATGTGGCAGGCGTATCAGCCCCAGCATTTT. Protein sequence: CATRLMWQAYQPQHF.

This clone appeared a single time. This chain joins TRBV29-1 and TRBJ2-7; D might be TRBD2 (6 bases). Per germline, CDR1 SQVTM and CDR2 ANQGSEA. The CDR3 has 12 amino acids. Deletions cut 4 bases from V and 0 bases from J, with 7 bases between. The CDR3 DNA sequence: TGCAGCGTTGTCGGGAGCTCCTACGAGCAGTACTTC. Its protein product is CSVVGSSYEQYF.

J is TRBJ2-1 and V is TRBV19; TRBD2 agrees at 7 bases. In germline, CDR1 is LNHDA, CDR2 SQIVND (reference sequence). The CDR3 totals 14 residues. Trimming took 7 bases from V and 7 from J; bases not matched to a gene: 10. DNA of the CDR3: TGTGCCAGTAAGGAGACTAGCCCGACGAATGAGCAGTTCTTC. Its protein product is CASKETSPTNEQFF.

J is TRBJ2-6 and V is TRBV14; no definite D call. Germline V gives CDR1 SGHDN, CDR2 FVKESK. Trimming left V 5 bases short and J 0 bases short, with 5 bases between. The CDR3 covers 14 residues. The CDR3 reads CASSSLSGANVLTF. CDR3 nucleotides: TGTGCCAGCAGCTCACTCTCTGGGGCCAACGTCCTGACTTTC.

The chain employs TRBV29-1 and TRBJ2-1; tentatively, D is TRBD1 (5 bases). V shed 3 bases and J shed 5 bases, with 11 bases lying between them. CDR3 size: 13 residues. Germline loops: CDR1 SQVTM, CDR2 ANQGSEA. The CDR3, as DNA: TGCAGCGTTGACTCGGACATTCACAATGAGCAGTTCTTC. Protein: CSVDSDIHNEQFF.

The J gene is TRBJ2-7, the V gene TRBV6-1, with 8 bases that match TRBD2. This CDR3 region has 15 residues. The V gene's germline CDR1 is MNHNS and CDR2 SASEGT. With V trimmed by 5 bases and J by 0 bases, 6 bases remained unmatched. CDR3 DNA: TGTGCCAGCAGTTCCTTAGCGGGGTCCTCCTACGAGCAGTACTTC. As protein: CASSSLAGSSYEQYF.

This rearrangement joins TRBV28 to TRBJ2-7, with TRBD2 identical over 10 bases. The junction had 10 bases not matched to a gene; V was cut back by 6 bases and J by 2 bases. The CDR3 consists of 16 residues. Germline CDR1 MDHEN, CDR2 SYDVKM. As DNA, the CDR3 is TGTGCCAGCAGCCAACCGGGGCTAGCGGGGGCCTACGAGCAGTACTTC. Its translation is CASSQPGLAGAYEQYF.

CDR3 loop: CASSQVALETQYF. The CDR3 DNA reads as TGTGCCAGCAGCCAAGTCGCGTTGGAGACCCAGTACTTC. This chain links TRBV14 with TRBJ2-5; D unclear. V shed 1 base and J shed 5 bases, with 8 bases lying between them. The CDR3 covers 13 residues. The germline V gene encodes CDR1 SGHDN and CDR2 FVKESK.